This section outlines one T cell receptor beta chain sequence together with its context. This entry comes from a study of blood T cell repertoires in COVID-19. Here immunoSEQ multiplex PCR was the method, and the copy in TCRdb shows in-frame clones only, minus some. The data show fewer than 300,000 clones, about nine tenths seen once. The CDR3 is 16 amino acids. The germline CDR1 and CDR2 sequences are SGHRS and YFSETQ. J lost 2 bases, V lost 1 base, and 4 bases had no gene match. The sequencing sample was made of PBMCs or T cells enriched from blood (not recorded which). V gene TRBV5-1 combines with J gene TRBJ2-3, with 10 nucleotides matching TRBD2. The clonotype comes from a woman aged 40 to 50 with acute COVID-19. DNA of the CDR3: TGCGCCAGCAGCTTGTATAGCGGGGGGCCCACAGATACGCAGTATTTT. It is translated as CASSLYSGGPTDTQYF.